Listed below are T cell receptor beta chains from one sample, sequenced in a study of T cell changes during pregnancy in multiple sclerosis. The repertoire was sequenced with immunoSEQ multiplex PCR; TCRdb's copy has only in-frame clones and lacks some. Seen here are roughly 40,000 clones, approximately 94% observed once, and the top ten hold over 1.5%. Specimen: peripheral blood, collected in the third trimester of pregnancy. The receptors here all came from a female donor with multiple sclerosis, enrolled in a pregnancy study. Both conserved end residues are part of each CDR3. Fields, in order: D gene, J gene, V gene, clone size, CDR3 DNA, CDR3 protein. A D gene is named only where the DNA matches it firmly. Size is omitted from some rows. Given values are once, few, many or a class for expanded clones.

d_gene: -; j_gene: TRBJ1-2; v_gene: TRBV4-3; abundance: -; CDR3nt: TGCGCCAGCAGCCAAGATATAATAAACTATGGCTACACCTTC; CDR3aa: CASSQDIINYGYTF
d_gene: -; j_gene: TRBJ1-1; v_gene: TRBV5-8; abundance: -; CDR3nt: TGTGCCAGCAGCTTCGATGGGGAGCTCGGGAACGCTGAAGCTTTCTTT; CDR3aa: CASSFDGELGNAEAFF
d_gene: -; j_gene: TRBJ1-5; v_gene: TRBV5-8; abundance: -; CDR3nt: TGTGCCAGCAGCTTGGCCGGGATTAGCAATCAGCCCCAGCATTTT; CDR3aa: CASSLAGISNQPQHF
d_gene: TRBD1; j_gene: TRBJ1-2; v_gene: TRBV6-1; abundance: -; CDR3nt: TGTGCCAGCAGTGCGGACAGGGCCCTCTATGGCTACACCTTC; CDR3aa: CASSADRALYGYTF
d_gene: -; j_gene: TRBJ2-3; v_gene: TRBV11-2; abundance: -; CDR3nt: TGTGCCAGCAGCTTAGTGCAGGCCCGCACAGATACGCAGTATTTT; CDR3aa: CASSLVQARTDTQYF
d_gene: -; j_gene: TRBJ2-6; v_gene: TRBV5-1; abundance: -; CDR3nt: TGCGCCAGCAGCGACCCCACAGGGAACCTAGGCTCTGGGGCCAACGTCCTGACTTTC; CDR3aa: CASSDPTGNLGSGANVLTF
d_gene: -; j_gene: TRBJ1-2; v_gene: TRBV9; abundance: few; CDR3nt: TGTGCCAGCAGCGTCGACAGGAACTATGGCTACACCTTC; CDR3aa: CASSVDRNYGYTF
d_gene: TRBD1; j_gene: TRBJ1-2; v_gene: TRBV19; abundance: -; CDR3nt: TGTGCCAGTACCCGCGGACAGGGGTATGGCTACACCTTC; CDR3aa: CASTRGQGYGYTF
d_gene: -; j_gene: TRBJ2-3; v_gene: TRBV5-4; abundance: -; CDR3nt: TGTGCGGACCAAAGCGAGCGGGCCCCAGATACGCAGTATTTT; CDR3aa: CADQSERAPDTQYF
d_gene: -; j_gene: TRBJ2-1; v_gene: TRBV13; abundance: -; CDR3nt: TGTGCCAGCAGCTTAGTAAAGCGGAGTATTGAGCAGTTCTTC; CDR3aa: CASSLVKRSIEQFF
d_gene: -; j_gene: TRBJ1-6; v_gene: TRBV6-1; abundance: once; CDR3nt: TGTGCCAGCAGCGAATTAAATAATTCACCCCTCCACTTT; CDR3aa: CASSELNNSPLHF
d_gene: -; j_gene: TRBJ2-1; v_gene: TRBV5-6; abundance: -; CDR3nt: TGTGCCAGCAGCTTGGGGTACGGGAATGAGCAGTTCTTC; CDR3aa: CASSLGYGNEQFF
d_gene: TRBD2; j_gene: TRBJ2-2; v_gene: TRBV7-7; abundance: -; CDR3nt: TGTGCCAGCAGCTTAGTCACTAGCGGGGGGGCCCGTAACACCGGGGAGCTGTTTTTT; CDR3aa: CASSLVTSGGARNTGELFF
d_gene: -; j_gene: TRBJ2-1; v_gene: TRBV5-1; abundance: -; CDR3nt: TGCGCCAGCAGCCCGAAAGGGGGTTACTCCTACAATGAGCAGTTCTTC; CDR3aa: CASSPKGGYSYNEQFF
d_gene: TRBD2; j_gene: TRBJ2-3; v_gene: TRBV7-9; abundance: -; CDR3nt: TGTGCCAGCAGCCCCATAGCGGGATTCACAGATACGCAGTATTTT; CDR3aa: CASSPIAGFTDTQYF
d_gene: TRBD1; j_gene: TRBJ2-7; v_gene: TRBV7-9; abundance: once; CDR3nt: TGTGCCAGCAGCTACAGGGGGCTCTACGAGCAGTACTTC; CDR3aa: CASSYRGLYEQYF
d_gene: -; j_gene: TRBJ2-1; v_gene: TRBV7-6; abundance: few; CDR3nt: TGTGCCAGCAGCCCCACGAGGAATGAGCAGTTCTTC; CDR3aa: CASSPTRNEQFF
d_gene: -; j_gene: TRBJ1-5; v_gene: TRBV30; abundance: -; CDR3nt: TGTGCCTGGAGTGTAGACATCTATCAGCCCCAGCATTTT; CDR3aa: CAWSVDIYQPQHF
d_gene: TRBD1; j_gene: TRBJ1-6; v_gene: TRBV7-3; abundance: -; CDR3nt: TGTGCCAGCAGCTTAGACAGGGGTAGGAATTCACCCCTCCACTTT; CDR3aa: CASSLDRGRNSPLHF
d_gene: TRBD2; j_gene: TRBJ2-7; v_gene: TRBV6-5; abundance: -; CDR3nt: TGTGCCAGCAGGGCCGAGCGGGAGGGGCGCGAGCAGTACTTC; CDR3aa: CASRAEREGREQYF
d_gene: -; j_gene: TRBJ1-1; v_gene: TRBV9; abundance: once; CDR3nt: TGTGCCAGCAGCGCGCTGACCGGCCCGGGGGCTGAAGCTTTCTTT; CDR3aa: CASSALTGPGAEAFF
d_gene: TRBD2; j_gene: TRBJ2-1; v_gene: TRBV11-3; abundance: once; CDR3nt: TGTGCCAGCAGCCTGGGGAGGGGCACCTACAATGAGCAGTTCTTC; CDR3aa: CASSLGRGTYNEQFF
d_gene: -; j_gene: TRBJ1-5; v_gene: TRBV2; abundance: -; CDR3nt: TGTGCCAGCAGTGAAGCTAGTGGCGGGCTTCGGAATCAGCCCCAGCATTTT; CDR3aa: CASSEASGGLRNQPQHF
d_gene: -; j_gene: TRBJ2-6; v_gene: TRBV11-2; abundance: -; CDR3nt: TGTGCCAGCAGCTTGAAAAACGGGGTGGGGGGGGCCAACGTCCTGACTTTC; CDR3aa: CASSLKNGVGGANVLTF
d_gene: -; j_gene: TRBJ2-1; v_gene: TRBV27; abundance: -; CDR3nt: TGTGCCAGCGAGGGTGGCGAATACAATGAGCAGTTCTTC; CDR3aa: CASEGGEYNEQFF
d_gene: TRBD1; j_gene: TRBJ2-3; v_gene: TRBV6-4; abundance: -; CDR3nt: TGTGCCAGCAGTGACTCCCGTGGGACAGGGGGAGATACGCAGTATTTT; CDR3aa: CASSDSRGTGGDTQYF
d_gene: TRBD1; j_gene: TRBJ1-1; v_gene: TRBV2; abundance: once; CDR3nt: TGTGCCAGCAGTCGAAGTAGTCAGGGGGCCGCTGAAGCTTTCTTT; CDR3aa: CASSRSSQGAAEAFF
d_gene: -; j_gene: TRBJ1-6; v_gene: TRBV4-1; abundance: -; CDR3nt: TGCGCCAGCAGCCAAGATTCAGGGGAATGGCCCCTCCACTTT; CDR3aa: CASSQDSGEWPLHF
d_gene: -; j_gene: TRBJ2-7; v_gene: TRBV29-1; abundance: -; CDR3nt: TGCAGCGCCTCAGGTAGCTACGAGCAGTACTTC; CDR3aa: CSASGSYEQYF
d_gene: TRBD2; j_gene: TRBJ2-5; v_gene: TRBV9; abundance: -; CDR3nt: TGTGCCAGCAGCGTAGTTCCCAGCGGGAGGGAGACCCAGTACTTC; CDR3aa: CASSVVPSGRETQYF
d_gene: -; j_gene: TRBJ2-5; v_gene: TRBV11-3; abundance: -; CDR3nt: TGTGCCAGCAGCTTAGGCACAGTAGAAGAGACCCAGTACTTC; CDR3aa: CASSLGTVEETQYF
d_gene: -; j_gene: TRBJ1-2; v_gene: TRBV2; abundance: few; CDR3nt: TGTGCCAGCAGTGAGGAGTCTTCGGGTCATGGCTACACCTTC; CDR3aa: CASSEESSGHGYTF
d_gene: -; j_gene: TRBJ1-5; v_gene: TRBV6-1; abundance: -; CDR3nt: TGTGCCAGCAGTGGACCCCGGGTTAGCAATCAGCCCCAGCATTTT; CDR3aa: CASSGPRVSNQPQHF
d_gene: TRBD2; j_gene: TRBJ2-1; v_gene: TRBV29-1; abundance: -; CDR3nt: TGCAGCGTCTCCAGGGCTAGCGGGGGCGTCGGGGGGCAGTTCTTC; CDR3aa: CSVSRASGGVGGQFF
d_gene: -; j_gene: TRBJ1-3; v_gene: TRBV5-1; abundance: once; CDR3nt: TGCGCCAGCAGCCTGGGGAGCTCTGGAAACACCATATATTTT; CDR3aa: CASSLGSSGNTIYF
d_gene: -; j_gene: TRBJ2-5; v_gene: TRBV30; abundance: -; CDR3nt: TGTGCCTGGAGTGGGTTAGGAGAGGGAGGGACCCAGTACTTC; CDR3aa: CAWSGLGEGGTQYF
d_gene: TRBD1; j_gene: TRBJ1-3; v_gene: TRBV9; abundance: -; CDR3nt: TGTGCCAGCAGCTCACCGGGACAGGGAGGAAACACCATATATTTT; CDR3aa: CASSSPGQGGNTIYF
d_gene: TRBD1; j_gene: TRBJ1-4; v_gene: TRBV4-2; abundance: -; CDR3nt: TGTGCCAGCAGCCTAGGGACAGATGAAAAACTGTTTTTT; CDR3aa: CASSLGTDEKLFF
d_gene: TRBD2; j_gene: TRBJ2-2; v_gene: TRBV7-3; abundance: -; CDR3nt: TGTGCCAGCAGCCCTAGCGGGAGTGGCACCGGGGAGCTGTTTTTT; CDR3aa: CASSPSGSGTGELFF
d_gene: -; j_gene: TRBJ1-6; v_gene: TRBV6-1; abundance: -; CDR3nt: TGTGCCAGCAGTGAAGTTCACAGCTCCTATAATTCACCCCTCCACTTT; CDR3aa: CASSEVHSSYNSPLHF
d_gene: -; j_gene: TRBJ2-7; v_gene: TRBV6-1; abundance: -; CDR3nt: TGTGCCAGCAGTGTTTTGGACAAGCTCTACGAGCAGTACTTC; CDR3aa: CASSVLDKLYEQYF
d_gene: -; j_gene: TRBJ1-2; v_gene: TRBV4-3; abundance: -; CDR3nt: TGCGCCAGCAGCCAAGGAGATGGGTCGGAGGGATCTCACGGCTACACCTTC; CDR3aa: CASSQGDGSEGSHGYTF
d_gene: -; j_gene: TRBJ1-1; v_gene: TRBV19; abundance: -; CDR3nt: TGTGCCAGTAGTATAGGAGTAGGGGGGGGCACTGAAGCTTTCTTT; CDR3aa: CASSIGVGGGTEAFF
d_gene: -; j_gene: TRBJ1-6; v_gene: TRBV30; abundance: -; CDR3nt: TGTGCCTGGAGTGGCACTCTCTATAATTCACCCCTCCACTTT; CDR3aa: CAWSGTLYNSPLHF
d_gene: -; j_gene: TRBJ2-6; v_gene: TRBV5-1; abundance: -; CDR3nt: TGCGCCAGCAGCCCCCGACAGATCTCTGGGGCCAACGTCCTGACTTTC; CDR3aa: CASSPRQISGANVLTF
d_gene: -; j_gene: TRBJ1-6; v_gene: TRBV7-8; abundance: few; CDR3nt: TGTGCCAGCAGCTTAGGCACACAGGGTTCTTCACCCCTCCACTTT; CDR3aa: CASSLGTQGSSPLHF
d_gene: TRBD1; j_gene: TRBJ1-2; v_gene: TRBV18; abundance: -; CDR3nt: TGTGCCAGCTCACTACAGACCGGGACAGGGATTAACTATGGCTACACCTTC; CDR3aa: CASSLQTGTGINYGYTF
d_gene: -; j_gene: TRBJ2-7; v_gene: TRBV27; abundance: -; CDR3nt: TGTGCCAGCAGTTATCAGATCACGAGGGAGCAGTACTTC; CDR3aa: CASSYQITREQYF
d_gene: TRBD2; j_gene: TRBJ2-7; v_gene: TRBV10-3; abundance: -; CDR3nt: TGTGCCATCAAGGATCTAGCGGGAGAGACCTACGAGCAGTACTTC; CDR3aa: CAIKDLAGETYEQYF
d_gene: TRBD2; j_gene: TRBJ2-3; v_gene: TRBV15; abundance: once; CDR3nt: TGTGCCACCAGTAAGCTAGCGGGAGTAACAGATACGCAGTATTTT; CDR3aa: CATSKLAGVTDTQYF
d_gene: TRBD1; j_gene: TRBJ2-7; v_gene: TRBV7-2; abundance: -; CDR3nt: TGTGCCAGCAGCGAGAGACAGGGCGAAGTCGAGCAGTACTTC; CDR3aa: CASSERQGEVEQYF
d_gene: -; j_gene: TRBJ2-2; v_gene: TRBV19; abundance: -; CDR3nt: TGTGCCAGTAGTCGAAAATTATTGGGGGGACCCGGGGAGCTGTTTTTT; CDR3aa: CASSRKLLGGPGELFF
d_gene: TRBD1; j_gene: TRBJ2-1; v_gene: TRBV27; abundance: -; CDR3nt: TGTGCCAGCAGCTACAAGACCGGGACAGGTGACCGATCGTCCTACAATGAGCAGTTCTTC; CDR3aa: CASSYKTGTGDRSSYNEQFF